This record covers a single T cell receptor beta chain. This receptor's antigen is unknown. Base-call qualities are not available, and no considerably larger clone is one nucleotide away. These data are taken from a study of CD8 T cells in ankylosing spondylitis (TCRdb year 2017). Regarding the study in general: To find TCR variants linked to disease, the study profiled T cell receptor beta repertoires in ankylosing spondylitis patients and healthy donors. In total, the full study cohort was made up of some 110 healthy donors and 25 to 30 ankylosing spondylitis patients. Peripheral blood was sampled, and synovial fluid was additionally collected from ankylosing spondylitis patients. What the authors observed across the whole study: The disease-linked clones showed a CD8+ phenotype and occurred at relatively low frequencies in peripheral blood. Some of the motif variants had been reported before in the synovial fluid and blood of reactive arthritis patients, a finding that suggests common disease-initiation mechanisms. Blood from ankylosing spondylitis patients appeared to be characterized by a TCR beta motif made up of several highly homologous amino acid variants. Significant enrichment of the disease-linked clones was reported in matched synovial fluid samples from ankylosing spondylitis patients.

CDR3 length: 12 amino acids, cysteine to phenylalanine. The read is trimmed to its CDR3 DNA, 36 bases read in frame from base 1. The germline V gene (reference sequence) supplies CDR1 DFQATT and CDR2 SNEGSKA. After removal of 4 bases from V and 4 bases from J, the junction retains 1 base not matched to a gene. Sequencing relied on an Illumina HiSeq 2500. Quantitative 5'-RACE with molecular barcodes was used to prepare TCR beta libraries. Regarding the original processing steps: Disease-linked TCR variants were identified with a new computational method built on a probabilistic model of VDJ rearrangement. TCRdb reworked the public reads: Q25 trimming with fastp, MiXCR clone assembly, productive beta chains retained. One record per CDR3 amino acid sequence lists the most common genes and DNA. The V and J calls were determined by TCRdb, not by the authors. For this sample there are 300,000 to 400,000 distinct CDR3 sequences; approximately 22% appear just once. Jointly, the top ten make up 13% of the sample.

The source material was blood, either unsorted or a sorted T cell fraction (not recorded which). This TCR derives from a male donor with ankylosing spondylitis or in good health (not recorded which). The chain was built from TRBV20-1 and TRBJ2-7; the central 10 bases match TRBD2. In nucleotides, the sequence is TGCAGTGCTAAGCGGGGGGGGTACGAGCAGTACTTC. Translated, it gives CSAKRGGYEQYF.